The table lists the clone carrying this TCR beta chain with a few counts. One entry per CDR3 protein, called by TCRdb with MiXCR from the 5' RACE reads. Of around 650,000 distinct CDR3 sequences listed, about 7.1% were seen once; the top ten hold about 1.5%. Trimming removed 3 bases from V and 4 bases from J; junction bases left unmatched: 4. The CDR3 is 15 amino acids. All of the donors were Caucasians in good health. The record originates from a study of identical twins. These same data were also listed under a study on yellow fever vaccine responses in identical twins.

The chain employs TRBV12-3 or TRBV12-4 and TRBJ2-1, with 9 bases that match TRBD2. This clonotype was sampled from a young woman in good health. Source material: PBMCs. CDR3 in DNA: TGTGCCAGCAGTTTCCGTAGCGGGGGATACAATGAGCAGTTCTTC. It encodes CASSFRSGGYNEQFF.